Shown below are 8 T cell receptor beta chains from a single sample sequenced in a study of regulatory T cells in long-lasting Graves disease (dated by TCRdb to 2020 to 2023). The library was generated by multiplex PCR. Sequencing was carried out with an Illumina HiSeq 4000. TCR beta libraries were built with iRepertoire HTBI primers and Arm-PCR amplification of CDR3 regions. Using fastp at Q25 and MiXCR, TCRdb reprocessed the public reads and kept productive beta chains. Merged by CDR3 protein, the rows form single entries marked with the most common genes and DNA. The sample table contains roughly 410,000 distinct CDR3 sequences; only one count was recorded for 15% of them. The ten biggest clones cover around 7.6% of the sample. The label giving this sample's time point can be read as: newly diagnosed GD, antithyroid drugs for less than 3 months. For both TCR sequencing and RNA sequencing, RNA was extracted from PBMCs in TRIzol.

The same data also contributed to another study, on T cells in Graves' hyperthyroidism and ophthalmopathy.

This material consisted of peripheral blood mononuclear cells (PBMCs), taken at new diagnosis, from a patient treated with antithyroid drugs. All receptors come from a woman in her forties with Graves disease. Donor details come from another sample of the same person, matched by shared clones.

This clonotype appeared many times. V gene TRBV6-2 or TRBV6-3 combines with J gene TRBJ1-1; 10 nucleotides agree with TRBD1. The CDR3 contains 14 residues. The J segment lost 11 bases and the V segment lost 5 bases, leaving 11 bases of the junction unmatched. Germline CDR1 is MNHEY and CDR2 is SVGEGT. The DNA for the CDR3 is TGTGCCAGCAGTGAAGTGGTCCGGGACAGGGGCGCTTTCTTT. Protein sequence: CASSEVVRDRGAFF.

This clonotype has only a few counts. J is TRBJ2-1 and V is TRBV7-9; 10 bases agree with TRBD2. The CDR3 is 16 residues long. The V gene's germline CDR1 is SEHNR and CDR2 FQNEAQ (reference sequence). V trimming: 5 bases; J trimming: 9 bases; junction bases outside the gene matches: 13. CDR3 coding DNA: TGTGCCAGCAGCCCGGTTTCTAGCGGGAGCTGGGGTGAGCAGTTCTTC. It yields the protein CASSPVSSGSWGEQFF.

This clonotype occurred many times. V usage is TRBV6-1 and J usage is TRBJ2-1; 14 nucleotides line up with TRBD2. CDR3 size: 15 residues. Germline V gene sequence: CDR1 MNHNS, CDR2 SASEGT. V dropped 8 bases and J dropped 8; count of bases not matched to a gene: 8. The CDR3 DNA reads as TGTGCCAGCGCCCCGGGACTAGCGGGAGACGATGAGCAGTTCTTC. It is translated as CASAPGLAGDDEQFF.

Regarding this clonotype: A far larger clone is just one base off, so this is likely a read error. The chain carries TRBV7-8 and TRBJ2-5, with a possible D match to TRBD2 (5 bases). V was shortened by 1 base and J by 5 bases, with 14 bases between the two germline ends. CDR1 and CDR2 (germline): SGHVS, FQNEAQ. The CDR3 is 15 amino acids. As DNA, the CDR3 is TGTGCCAGCAGCTTAGGGCAAGAGGGCCGGGAGACCCAGTACTTC. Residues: CASSLGQEGRETQYF.

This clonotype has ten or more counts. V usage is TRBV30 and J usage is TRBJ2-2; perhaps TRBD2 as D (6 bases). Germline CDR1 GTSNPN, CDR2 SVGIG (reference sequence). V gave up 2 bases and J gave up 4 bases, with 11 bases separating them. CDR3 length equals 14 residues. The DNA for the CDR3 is TGTGCCTGGAGTCGCGGCGGGGCCACCGGGGAGCTGTTTTTT. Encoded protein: CAWSRGGATGELFF.

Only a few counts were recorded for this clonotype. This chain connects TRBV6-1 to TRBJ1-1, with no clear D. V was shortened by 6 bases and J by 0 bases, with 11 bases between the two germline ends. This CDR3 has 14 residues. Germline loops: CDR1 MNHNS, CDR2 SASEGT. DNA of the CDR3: TGTGCCAGCAGCAGGATTCGAATGAACACTGAAGCTTTCTTT. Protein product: CASSRIRMNTEAFF.

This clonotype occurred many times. CDR3 amino acids: CATDRDGVILYNEQFF. CDR3 nucleotides: TGCGCCACCGATCGCGACGGGGTCATCCTCTACAATGAGCAGTTCTTC. The V and J genes are TRBV10-2 and TRBJ2-1; D is perhaps TRBD2 (5 bases). Germline V lookup: CDR1 WSHSY, CDR2 SAAADI. V lost 10 bases, J lost 3 bases, and 22 bases lay in between. The CDR3 runs to 16 residues.

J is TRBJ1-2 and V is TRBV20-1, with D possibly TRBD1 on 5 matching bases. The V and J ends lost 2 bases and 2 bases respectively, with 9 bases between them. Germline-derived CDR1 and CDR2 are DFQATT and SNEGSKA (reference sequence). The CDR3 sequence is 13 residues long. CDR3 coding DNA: TGCAGTGCTAGATTGGGGGGAAACTATGGCTACACCTTC. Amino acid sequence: CSARLGGNYGYTF.